In its sample, the clone carrying this T cell receptor (beta chain) was seen once. One junction end disagrees with the germline gene, perhaps due to a read error. Germline CDR1 is KGHSH and CDR2 is LQKENI. The CDR3 is made up of 13 amino acids. This sample is part of a study of blood T cell repertoires in COVID-19. Study-level information: The analysed material was cDNA or gDNA that came from T cells, B-cell-depleted T cells, or PBMCs.

The protocol was immunoSEQ multiplex PCR, while the TCRdb copy is restricted to in-frame clones and leaves out a portion. Of roughly 190,000 clones in the sample, around 82% are singletons; the top ten hold about 10%. The TCR sequence derives from a man between 35 and 55 years old who had recovered from COVID-19. This chain connects TRBV18 to TRBJ1-2, with D maybe TRBD1 (5 bases). The sequenced material came from PBMCs or T cells enriched from blood (not recorded which). CDR3 protein: CASSPGRGNPSAF. As DNA, the CDR3 is TGTGCCAGCTCACCGGGGAGGGGCAACCCATCAGCCTTC. Supplemented by reference TRBV18 and TRBJ1-2, the full variable domain reads NAGVMQNPRHLVRRRGQEARLRCSPMKGHSHVYWYRQLPEEGLKFMVYLQKENIIDESGMPKERFSAEFPKEGPSILRIQQVVRGDSAAYFCASSPGRGNPSAFGSGTRLTVV.